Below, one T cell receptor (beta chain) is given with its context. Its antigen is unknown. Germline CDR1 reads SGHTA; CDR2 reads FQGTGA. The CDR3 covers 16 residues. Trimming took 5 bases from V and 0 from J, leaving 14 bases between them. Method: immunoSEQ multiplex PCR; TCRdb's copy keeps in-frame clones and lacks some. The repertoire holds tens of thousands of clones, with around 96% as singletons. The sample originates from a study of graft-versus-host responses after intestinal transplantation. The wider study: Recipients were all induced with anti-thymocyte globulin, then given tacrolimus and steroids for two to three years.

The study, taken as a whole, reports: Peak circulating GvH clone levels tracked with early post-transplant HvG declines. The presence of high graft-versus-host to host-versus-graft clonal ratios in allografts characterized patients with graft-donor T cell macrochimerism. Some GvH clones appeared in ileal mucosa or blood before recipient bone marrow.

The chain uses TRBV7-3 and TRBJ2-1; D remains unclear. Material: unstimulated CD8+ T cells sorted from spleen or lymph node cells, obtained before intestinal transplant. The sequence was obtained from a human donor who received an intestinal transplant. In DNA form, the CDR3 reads TGTGCCAGCAGCCCCCGGACGAACAGCTCCTACAATGAGCAGTTCTTC. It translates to CASSPRTNSSYNEQFF. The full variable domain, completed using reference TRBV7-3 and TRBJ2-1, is GAGVSQTPSNKVTEKGKYVELRCDPISGHTALYWYRQSLGQGPEFLIYFQGTGAADDSGLPNDRFFAVRPEGSVSTLKIQRTERGDSAVYLCASSPRTNSSYNEQFFGPGTRLTVL.